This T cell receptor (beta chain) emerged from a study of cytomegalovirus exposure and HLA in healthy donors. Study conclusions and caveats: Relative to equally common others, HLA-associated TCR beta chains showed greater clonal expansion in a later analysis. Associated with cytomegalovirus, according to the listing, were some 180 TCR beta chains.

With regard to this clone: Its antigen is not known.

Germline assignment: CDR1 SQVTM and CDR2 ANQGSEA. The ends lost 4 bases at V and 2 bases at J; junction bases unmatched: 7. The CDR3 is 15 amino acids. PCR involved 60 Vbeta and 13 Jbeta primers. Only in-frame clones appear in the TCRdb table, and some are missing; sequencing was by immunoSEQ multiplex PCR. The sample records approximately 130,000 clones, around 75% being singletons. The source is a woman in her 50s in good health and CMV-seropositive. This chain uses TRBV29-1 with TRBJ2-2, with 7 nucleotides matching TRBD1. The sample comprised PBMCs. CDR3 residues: CSVAPGQTNTGELFF. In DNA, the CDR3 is TGCAGCGTTGCCCCGGGACAGACTAACACCGGGGAGCTGTTTTTT.